The 16 T cell receptor beta chains given below trace back to one sample, sequenced in a study of T cell responses to AZD1222 COVID-19 vaccine. Here immunoSEQ multiplex PCR was the method, and the copy in TCRdb shows in-frame clones only, minus some. The sample carries about 53,000 clones, about four fifths recorded once. This sample comprised peripheral blood, obtained on day 0 of AZD1222 vaccination. The receptors shown here come from an adult in good health.

This chain joins TRBV29-1 and TRBJ2-7; 7 bases fit TRBD1. The ends lost 2 bases at V and 7 bases at J; junction bases unmatched: 5. Per germline, CDR1 SQVTM and CDR2 ANQGSEA. The CDR3 sequence is 12 residues long. The CDR3 sequence: CSVEQGVREQYF. In DNA form, the CDR3 reads TGCAGCGTTGAACAGGGGGTAAGGGAGCAGTACTTC.

The chain links TRBV24-1 to TRBJ2-3; 7 bases align to TRBD1. The CDR3 is made up of 16 amino acids. V shed 1 base, J shed 2 bases, and the junction held 5 bases outside the gene matches. CDR1 and CDR2 from the germline V gene are KGHDR and SFDVKD. The CDR3 DNA reads as TGTGCCACCAGTGATTTACAGGGGCTCAACACAGATACGCAGTATTTT. Translation gives CATSDLQGLNTDTQYF.

V and J are TRBV6-5 and TRBJ2-1, with 9 bases fitting TRBD1. V lost 6 bases to trimming and J lost 1 base; unmatched junction nucleotides: 4. The CDR3 has 15 residues. The V gene's germline CDR1 is MNHEY and CDR2 SVGAGI. The CDR3, as DNA: TGTGCCAGCAGCGAGGGGACAGGGTCCTACAATGAGCAGTTCTTC. It translates to CASSEGTGSYNEQFF.

In its sample, this clone was seen a few times. V usage is TRBV5-1 and J usage is TRBJ2-2; D uncertain. In germline, CDR1 is SGHRS, CDR2 YFSETQ. The CDR3 has 13 amino acids. V was clipped by 3 bases and J by 10 bases, with 13 bases between them. This chain's CDR3 is CASSYSFSEELFF. For the CDR3, the DNA is TGCGCCAGCAGCTACTCTTTTTCGGAGGAGCTGTTTTTT.

This clone was observed a handful of times. The CDR3 DNA sequence: TGTGCCAGCAGTAGACAGGGGGCTTTAGGTGAAAAACTGTTTTTT. It is translated as CASSRQGALGEKLFF. V gene TRBV6-5 combines with J gene TRBJ1-4, with 10 bases that match TRBD1. Per the germline V gene, CDR1 is MNHEY and CDR2 is SVGAGI. The CDR3 has 15 residues. V lost 5 bases and J lost 7; bases outside the gene matches: 7.

This chain links TRBV19 with TRBJ1-2, with D hard to call. Trimming pared 7 bases from V and 3 bases from J, leaving 12 bases between. This CDR3 has 13 amino acids. Germline CDR1 LNHDA, CDR2 SQIVND (reference sequence). CDR3 coding DNA: TGTGCCAGTAAAGCGGCTGGGGACTATGGCTACACCTTC. This encodes CASKAAGDYGYTF.

CDR3 nucleotides: TGCAGCGTTTTCTCACAGGGGGCGAGAAGAAGCTATGGCTACACCTTC. It specifies CSVFSQGARRSYGYTF. The chain couples TRBV29-1 to TRBJ1-2; 9 positions match TRBD1. The CDR3 sequence is 16 residues long. With V trimmed by 5 bases and J by 4 bases, 14 bases remained unmatched. The germline gives CDR1 SQVTM, CDR2 ANQGSEA.

The chain couples TRBV5-1 to TRBJ2-7; 10 bases align to TRBD2. Looked up from germline, CDR1 is SGHRS and CDR2 is YFSETQ. The CDR3 runs 15 residues. V was pared by 0 bases and J by 6 bases, with 6 bases of the junction left unmatched. The CDR3 DNA is TGCGCCAGCAGCTTGGATCTAGCGGGAGAGGGCGAGCAGTACTTC. It translates to CASSLDLAGEGEQYF.

This clone was counted once. The chain employs TRBV5-1 and TRBJ2-1, with TRBD2 identical over 11 bases. The CDR3 has 16 residues. The J segment lost 5 bases and the V segment lost 0 bases, leaving 4 bases of the junction unmatched. The germline CDR1 and CDR2 sequences are SGHRS and YFSETQ. DNA for the CDR3: TGCGCCAGCAGCTTGGGGCTAGCGGGAGGTAACAATGAGCAGTTCTTC. Protein sequence: CASSLGLAGGNNEQFF.

V is TRBV6-5 and J is TRBJ2-2; the D gene is possibly TRBD1 (6 bases). In germline, CDR1 is MNHEY, CDR2 SVGAGI. The CDR3 runs 14 residues. The germline V and J ends were trimmed by 5 bases and 7 bases, with 14 bases remaining between them. This CDR3 reads CASSPGTMGGELFF. The CDR3 DNA reads TGTGCCAGCAGTCCCGGGACAATGGGCGGGGAGCTGTTTTTT.

The rearrangement uses TRBV5-8 and TRBJ1-3; D gene ambiguous. V dropped 1 base and J dropped 2 bases, with 7 bases sitting between them. This CDR3 spans 14 amino acids. From germline, CDR1 is SGHTS and CDR2 YDEGEE. CDR3 sequence reads: CASSLWVPGNTIYF. DNA for the CDR3: TGTGCCAGCAGCTTGTGGGTTCCTGGAAACACCATATATTTT. Based on the CDR3 plus reference TRBV5-8 and TRBJ1-3, the full variable domain is EAGVTQSPTHLIKTRGQQATLRCSPISGHTSVYWYQQALGLGLQFLLWYDEGEERNRGNFPPRFSGRQFPNYSSELNVNALELEDSALYLCASSLWVPGNTIYFGEGSWLTVV.

The rearrangement uses TRBV6-5 and TRBJ1-6; 7 nucleotides match TRBD1. Germline-derived CDR1 and CDR2 are MNHEY and SVGAGI. There are 15 residues in the CDR3. V was pared by 5 bases and J by 9 bases, with 10 bases of the junction left unmatched. The CDR3: CASSSRDSEGSPLHF. The DNA of the CDR3 is TGTGCCAGCAGTAGCCGGGACAGTGAAGGTTCACCCCTCCACTTT.

The V gene is TRBV30, the J gene TRBJ2-1; the match to TRBD2 covers 13 bases. Per the germline V gene, CDR1 is GTSNPN and CDR2 is SVGIG (reference sequence). Trimming removed 2 bases from V and 3 bases from J; junction bases left unmatched: 13. The CDR3 consists of 19 residues. The CDR3, as DNA: TGTGCCTGGAGTCCAATAGGACTAGCGGGAGCCGGTCTCTACAATGAGCAGTTCTTC. Amino acid sequence: CAWSPIGLAGAGLYNEQFF.

The rearrangement joins TRBV7-8 to TRBJ2-7, with TRBD2 as a possible D gene (6 bases). In germline, CDR1 is SGHVS, CDR2 FQNEAQ. Trimming took off 4 bases at V and 2 bases at J, with 15 bases between the two ends. The CDR3 spans 15 residues. In nucleotides, the CDR3 is TGTGCCAGCAGCTCAGTAGTACTAGCTGCCTACGAGCAGTACTTC. It codes for CASSSVVLAAYEQYF.

V is TRBV5-6 and J is TRBJ1-1; D is ambiguous. V lost 4 bases to trimming and J lost 6 bases, with 16 bases between them. The CDR3 is made up of 14 amino acids. The germline V gene has CDR1 SGHDT and CDR2 YYEEEE. The CDR3 spells CASSPGRLSAEAFF. The CDR3 DNA reads as TGTGCCAGCAGCCCCGGGCGGTTATCGGCTGAAGCTTTCTTT.

The chain carries TRBV11-3 and TRBJ2-2; no reliable D call. This CDR3 comprises 12 residues. Germline lookup yields CDR1 SGHNT and CDR2 YENEEA. Trimming pared 5 bases from V and 6 bases from J, leaving 7 bases between. The CDR3: CASSPSAGELFF. The CDR3 nucleotides read TGTGCCAGCAGCCCTAGTGCCGGGGAGCTGTTTTTT.